This TCR beta chain was documented in a study of T-cell reconstitution after alpha-beta-depleted transplantation in children. It was with unique molecular identifiers that the TCRbeta library was prepared. In TCRdb, the PCR reads were re-called with MiXCR into one record per CDR3 protein. The data show 200,000 or so distinct CDR3 sequences, just under 6.5% seen once. Germline lookup yields CDR1 MGHRA and CDR2 YSYEKL. The CDR3 loop spans 17 amino acids. The V gene end was trimmed by 0 bases and the J gene end by 1 base; junction bases not matched to a gene: 7. The sequences come from PBMCs, collected before TCRalphabeta/CD19-depleted stem cell transplant. The TCR comes from a girl under three years old with combined immunodeficiency, due to receive a stem cell transplant. The chain has TRBV4-1 and TRBJ2-3; TRBD1 agrees at 7 bases. CDR3 sequence (DNA): TGCGCCAGCAGCCAAGACCCTGATGGGACAGGCACAGATACGCAGTATTTT. Translation gives CASSQDPDGTGTDTQYF.